This entry features one T cell receptor (beta chain) sequence. Its antigen is still unknown. The record originates from a study of cytomegalovirus exposure and HLA in healthy donors. This CDR3 is 14 amino acids long. Germline lookup yields CDR1 SGHKS and CDR2 YYEKEE (reference sequence). V was trimmed by 2 bases and J by 9 bases, leaving 12 bases between them. The PCR ran on 60 Vbeta and 13 Jbeta primers. Produced via immunoSEQ multiplex PCR; TCRdb's table is partial and in-frame only. The sample holds around 200,000 clones; around 80% are singletons and the top ten take roughly a sixth. Study-wide findings and caveats: Analyzed later, association rates of TCRs varied across HLA loci, with DRB1 most and HLA-C fewest. In a later analysis, HLA-associated TCR beta chains were more clonally expanded than equally common others. Productive rates of about 87% or about 30% were seen for most TCR beta V segments in an earlier analysis. Several of the most significant clusters appeared, in a later analysis, to be linked to common viral pathogens.

The sequence was obtained from a man in his forties in good health and CMV-seronegative. The sample consisted of PBMCs. This chain joins TRBV5-5 and TRBJ1-6, with D possibly being TRBD1 (5 bases). The CDR3 bases are TGTGCCAGCAGCTTCCAGGGTAGGAGTTCACCCCTCCACTTT. This gives the protein CASSFQGRSSPLHF.